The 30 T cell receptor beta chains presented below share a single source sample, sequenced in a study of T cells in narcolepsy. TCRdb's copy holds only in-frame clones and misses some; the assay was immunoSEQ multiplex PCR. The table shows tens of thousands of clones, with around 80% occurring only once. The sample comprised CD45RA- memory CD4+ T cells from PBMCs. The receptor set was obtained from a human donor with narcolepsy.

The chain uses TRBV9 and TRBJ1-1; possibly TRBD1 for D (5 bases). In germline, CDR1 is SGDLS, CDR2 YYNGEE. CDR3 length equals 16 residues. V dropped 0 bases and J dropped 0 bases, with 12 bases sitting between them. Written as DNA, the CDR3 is TGTGCCAGCAGCGTAGATGTAGGGGCCATGAACACTGAAGCTTTCTTT. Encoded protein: CASSVDVGAMNTEAFF.

DNA of the CDR3: TGTGCCAGCAGCACCAGACCCCGGGATGAGCAGTTCTTC. It codes for CASSTRPRDEQFF. V gene TRBV7-3 combines with J gene TRBJ2-1; D ambiguous. The length of the CDR3 is 13 residues. V was trimmed by 5 bases and J by 8 bases, leaving 13 bases between them. Germline lookup yields CDR1 SGHTA and CDR2 FQGTGA.

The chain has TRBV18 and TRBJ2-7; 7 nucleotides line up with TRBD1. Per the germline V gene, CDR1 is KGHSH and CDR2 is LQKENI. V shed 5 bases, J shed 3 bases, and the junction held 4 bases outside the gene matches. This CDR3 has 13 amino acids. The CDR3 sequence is CASSKGANYEQYF. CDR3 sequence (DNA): TGTGCCAGCTCAAAGGGGGCGAACTACGAGCAGTACTTC. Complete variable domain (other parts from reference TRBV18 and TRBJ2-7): NAGVMQNPRHLVRRRGQEARLRCSPMKGHSHVYWYRQLPEEGLKFMVYLQKENIIDESGMPKERFSAEFPKEGPSILRIQQVVRGDSAAYFCASSKGANYEQYFGPGTRLTVT.

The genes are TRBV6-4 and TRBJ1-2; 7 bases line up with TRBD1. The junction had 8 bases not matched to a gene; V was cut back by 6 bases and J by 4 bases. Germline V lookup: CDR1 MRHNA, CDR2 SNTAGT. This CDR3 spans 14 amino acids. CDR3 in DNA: TGTGCCAGCAGCCAGACAGGGCTCGGCTATGGCTACACCTTC. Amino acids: CASSQTGLGYGYTF.

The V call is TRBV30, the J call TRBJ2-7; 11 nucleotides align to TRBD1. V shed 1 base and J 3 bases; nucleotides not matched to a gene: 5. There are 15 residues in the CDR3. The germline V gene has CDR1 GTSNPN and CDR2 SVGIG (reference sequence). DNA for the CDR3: TGTGCCTGGAGTGCAGGGACAGGGGGTAACTACGAGCAGTACTTC. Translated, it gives CAWSAGTGGNYEQYF. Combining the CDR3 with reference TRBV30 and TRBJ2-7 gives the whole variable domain SQTIHQWPATLVQPVGSPLSLECTVEGTSNPNLYWYRQAAGRGLQLLFYSVGIGQISSEVPQNLSASRPQDRQFILSSKKLLLSDSGFYLCAWSAGTGGNYEQYFGPGTRLTVT.

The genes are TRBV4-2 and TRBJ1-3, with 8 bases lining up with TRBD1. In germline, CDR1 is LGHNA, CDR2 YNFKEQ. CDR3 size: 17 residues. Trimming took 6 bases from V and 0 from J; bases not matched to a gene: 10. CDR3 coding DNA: TGTGCCAGCAGACACGCCCCGGGACAGGCCTCTGGAAACACCATATATTTT. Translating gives CASRHAPGQASGNTIYF.

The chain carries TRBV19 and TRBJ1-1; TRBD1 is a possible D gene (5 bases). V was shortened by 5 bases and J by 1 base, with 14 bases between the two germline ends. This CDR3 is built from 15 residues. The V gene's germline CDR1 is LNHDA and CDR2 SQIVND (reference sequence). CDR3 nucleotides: TGTGCCAGTAGTGAGTACGGGGGACCGAACACTGAAGCTTTCTTT. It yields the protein CASSEYGGPNTEAFF.

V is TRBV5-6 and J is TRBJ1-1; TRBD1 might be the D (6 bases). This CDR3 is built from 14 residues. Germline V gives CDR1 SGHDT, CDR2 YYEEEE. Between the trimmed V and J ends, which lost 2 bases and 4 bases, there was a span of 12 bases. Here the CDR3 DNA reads TGTGCCAGCAGCTTACAGGGCCCTTTCACTGAAGCTTTCTTT. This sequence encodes CASSLQGPFTEAFF.

This chain's CDR3 is CASSGALAGGANTGELFF. The DNA for the CDR3 is TGTGCCAGCAGTGGGGCGCTAGCGGGGGGCGCGAACACCGGGGAGCTGTTTTTT. The V and J genes are TRBV2 and TRBJ2-2; 11 bases align to TRBD2. The junction had 7 bases not matched to a gene; V was cut back by 4 bases and J by 0 bases. In germline, CDR1 is SNHLY, CDR2 FYNNEI. This CDR3 spans 18 amino acids.

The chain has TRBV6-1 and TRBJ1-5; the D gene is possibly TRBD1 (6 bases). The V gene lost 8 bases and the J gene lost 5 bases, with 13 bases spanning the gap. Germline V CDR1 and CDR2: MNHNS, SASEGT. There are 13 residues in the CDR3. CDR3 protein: CASRNTGHQPQHF. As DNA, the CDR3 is TGTGCCAGCCGTAATACAGGGCATCAGCCCCAGCATTTT.

The CDR3 DNA sequence: TGTGCCAGTAGTATAGTGGTGAACACTGAAGCTTTCTTT. Protein sequence: CASSIVVNTEAFF. This sequence joins TRBV19 and TRBJ1-1, with unresolved D. The V end lost 1 base, the J end lost 0 bases, and 3 bases lay between the germline ends. In germline, CDR1 is LNHDA, CDR2 SQIVND (reference sequence). CDR3 length equals 13 residues.

CDR3: CASSVLAGSQETQYF. The CDR3 nucleotides read TGCGCCAGCAGTGTCCTAGCGGGTAGCCAAGAGACCCAGTACTTC. The chain is built from TRBV10-2 and TRBJ2-5; 8 nucleotides line up with TRBD2. This CDR3 comprises 15 residues. The V gene's germline CDR1 is WSHSY and CDR2 SAAADI. V gave up 4 bases and J gave up 1 base; unmatched junction bases: 5.

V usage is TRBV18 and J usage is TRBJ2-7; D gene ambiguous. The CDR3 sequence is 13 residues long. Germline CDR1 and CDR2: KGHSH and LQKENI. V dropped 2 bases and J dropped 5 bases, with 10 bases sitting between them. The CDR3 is CASSPVGFHEQYF. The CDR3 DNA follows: TGTGCCAGCTCACCAGTGGGTTTCCACGAGCAGTACTTC.

In DNA, the CDR3 is TGTGCCAGCAGTTACGATGAGGCTAGCACAGATACGCAGTATTTT. Its protein is CASSYDEASTDTQYF. This chain links TRBV6-6 with TRBJ2-3; D remains ambiguous. This CDR3 comprises 15 residues. CDR1 is MNHNY, CDR2 SVGAGI, per germline (reference sequence). The V end was cut by 2 bases, the J end by 0 bases, with 9 bases between.

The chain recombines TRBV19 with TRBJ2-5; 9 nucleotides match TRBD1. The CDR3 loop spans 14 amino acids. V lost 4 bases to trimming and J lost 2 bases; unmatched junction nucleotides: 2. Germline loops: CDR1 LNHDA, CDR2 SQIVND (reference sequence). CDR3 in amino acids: CASSKTGGQETQYF. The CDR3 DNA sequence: TGTGCCAGTAGTAAGACAGGGGGTCAAGAGACCCAGTACTTC.

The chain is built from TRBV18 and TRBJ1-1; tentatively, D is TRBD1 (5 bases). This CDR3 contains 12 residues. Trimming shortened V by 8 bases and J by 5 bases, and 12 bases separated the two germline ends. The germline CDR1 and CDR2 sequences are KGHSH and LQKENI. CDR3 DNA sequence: TGTGCCAGCGGCGGGGGGAGGACTGAAGCTTTCTTT. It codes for CASGGGRTEAFF.

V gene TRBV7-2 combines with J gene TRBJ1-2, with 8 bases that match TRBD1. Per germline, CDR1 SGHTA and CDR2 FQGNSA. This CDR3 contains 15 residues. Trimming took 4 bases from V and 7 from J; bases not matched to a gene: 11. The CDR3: CASSSSGRGLIGYTF. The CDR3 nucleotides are TGTGCCAGCAGCTCAAGCGGCAGGGGGCTTATTGGCTACACCTTC.

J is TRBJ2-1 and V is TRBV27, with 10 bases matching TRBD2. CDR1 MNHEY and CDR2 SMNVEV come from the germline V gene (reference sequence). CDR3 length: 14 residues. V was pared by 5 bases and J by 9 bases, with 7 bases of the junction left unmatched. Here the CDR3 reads CASSLLAGKGEQFF. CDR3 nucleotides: TGTGCCAGCAGTCTACTAGCGGGGAAGGGTGAGCAGTTCTTC.

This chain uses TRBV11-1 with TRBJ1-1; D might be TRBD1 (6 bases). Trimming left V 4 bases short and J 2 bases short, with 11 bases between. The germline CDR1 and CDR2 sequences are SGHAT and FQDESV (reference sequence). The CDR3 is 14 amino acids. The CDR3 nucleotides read TGTGCCAGCAGCTCCCGCAGGGGAAACACTGAAGCTTTCTTT. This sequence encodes CASSSRRGNTEAFF.

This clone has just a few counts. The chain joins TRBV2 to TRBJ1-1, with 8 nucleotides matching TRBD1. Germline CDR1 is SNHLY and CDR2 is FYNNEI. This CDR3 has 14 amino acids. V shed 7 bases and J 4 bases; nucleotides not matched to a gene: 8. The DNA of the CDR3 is TGTGCCAGCACCCGGACAGGGCGAAGCACTGAAGCTTTCTTT. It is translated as CASTRTGRSTEAFF.

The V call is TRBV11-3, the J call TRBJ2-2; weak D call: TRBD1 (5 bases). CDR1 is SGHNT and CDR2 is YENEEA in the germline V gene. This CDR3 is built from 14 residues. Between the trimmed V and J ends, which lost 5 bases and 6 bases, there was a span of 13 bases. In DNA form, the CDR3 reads TGTGCCAGCAGCCCCGGCAGGGATGCCGGGGAGCTGTTTTTT. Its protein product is CASSPGRDAGELFF. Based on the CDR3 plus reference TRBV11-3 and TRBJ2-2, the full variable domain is EAGVVQSPRYKIIEKKQPVAFWCNPISGHNTLYWYLQNLGQGPELLIRYENEEAVDDSQLPKDRFSAERLKGVDSTLKIQPAELGDSAVYLCASSPGRDAGELFFGEGSRLTVL.

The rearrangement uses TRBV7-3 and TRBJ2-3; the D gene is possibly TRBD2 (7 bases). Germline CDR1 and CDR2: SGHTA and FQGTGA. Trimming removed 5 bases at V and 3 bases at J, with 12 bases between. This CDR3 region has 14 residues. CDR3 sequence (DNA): TGTGCCAGCAGCCTCGGGGGGACAACAGATACGCAGTATTTT. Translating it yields CASSLGGTTDTQYF.

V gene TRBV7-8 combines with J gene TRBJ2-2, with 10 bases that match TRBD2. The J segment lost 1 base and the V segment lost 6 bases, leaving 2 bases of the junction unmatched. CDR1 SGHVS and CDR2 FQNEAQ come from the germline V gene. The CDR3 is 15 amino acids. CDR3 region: CASRSSGGNTGELFF. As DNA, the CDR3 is TGTGCCAGCAGATCTAGCGGGGGGAACACCGGGGAGCTGTTTTTT. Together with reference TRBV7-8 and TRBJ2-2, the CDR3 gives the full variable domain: GAGVSQSPRYKVAKRGQDVALRCDPISGHVSLFWYQQALGQGPEFLTYFQNEAQLDKSGLPSDRFFAERPEGSVSTLKIQRTQQEDSAVYLCASRSSGGNTGELFFGEGSRLTVL.

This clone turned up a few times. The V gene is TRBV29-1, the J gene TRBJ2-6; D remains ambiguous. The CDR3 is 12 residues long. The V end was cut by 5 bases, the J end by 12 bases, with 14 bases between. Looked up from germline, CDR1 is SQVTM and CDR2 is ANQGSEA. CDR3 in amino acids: CSVMANSGVLTF. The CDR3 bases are TGCAGCGTTATGGCCAACTCGGGCGTCCTGACTTTC.

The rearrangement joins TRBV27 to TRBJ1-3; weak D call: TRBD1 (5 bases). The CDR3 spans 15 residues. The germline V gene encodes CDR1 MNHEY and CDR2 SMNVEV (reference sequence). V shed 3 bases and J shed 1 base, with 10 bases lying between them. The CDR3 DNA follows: TGTGCCAGCAGTTTCCGGGGGTTGTCTGGAAACACCATATATTTT. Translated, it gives CASSFRGLSGNTIYF.

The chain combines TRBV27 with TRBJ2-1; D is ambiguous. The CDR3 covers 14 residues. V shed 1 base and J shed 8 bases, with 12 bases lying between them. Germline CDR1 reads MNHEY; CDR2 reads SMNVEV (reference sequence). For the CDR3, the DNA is TGTGCCAGCAGTTTATTTAAGAGAGAGGATGAGCAGTTCTTC. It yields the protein CASSLFKREDEQFF.

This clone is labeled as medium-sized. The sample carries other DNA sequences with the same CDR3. The CDR3 DNA sequence: TGTGCCAGCAGTGAAAACTATGGCTACACCTTC. This codes for CASSENYGYTF. The V and J genes are TRBV25-1 and TRBJ1-2; D gene uncertain. CDR1 and CDR2 from the germline V gene are MGHDK and SYGVNS. The CDR3 is made up of 11 amino acids. Trimming shortened V by 2 bases and J by 2 bases, and 0 bases separated the two germline ends.

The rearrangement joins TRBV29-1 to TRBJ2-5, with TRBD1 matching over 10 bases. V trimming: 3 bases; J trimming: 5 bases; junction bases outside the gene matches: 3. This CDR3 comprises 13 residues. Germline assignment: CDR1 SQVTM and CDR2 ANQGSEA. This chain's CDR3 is CSVDDRGRETQYF. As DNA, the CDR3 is TGCAGCGTTGATGACAGGGGGCGGGAGACCCAGTACTTC.

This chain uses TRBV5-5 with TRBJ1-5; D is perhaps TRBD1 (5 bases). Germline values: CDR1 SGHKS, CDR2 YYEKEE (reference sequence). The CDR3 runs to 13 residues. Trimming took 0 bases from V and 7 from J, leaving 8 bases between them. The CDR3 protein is CASSLGGWQPQHF. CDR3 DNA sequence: TGTGCCAGCAGCTTGGGGGGCTGGCAGCCCCAGCATTTT.

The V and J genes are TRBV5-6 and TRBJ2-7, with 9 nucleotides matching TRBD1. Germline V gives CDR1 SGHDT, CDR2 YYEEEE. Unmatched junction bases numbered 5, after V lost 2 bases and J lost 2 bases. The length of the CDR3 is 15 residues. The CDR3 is CASSFLGTGPYEQYF. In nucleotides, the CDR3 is TGTGCCAGCAGCTTTCTCGGGACAGGGCCCTACGAGCAGTACTTC.